These 32 T cell receptor beta chains came from one sample sequenced in a study of blood T cell repertoires in COVID-19 (dated by TCRdb to 2018 to 2021). Receptors were amplified or captured by the immunoSEQ multiplex PCR assay. The clones in this table, taken by TCRdb from immuneACCESS, are in-frame only. Not every clone is retained; where verified, under half of the shortfall comes from an unresolved V gene, and the cause of the rest is unknown. The sample data list 200,000 to 250,000 clones, and more than 75% of these were observed just once. 1.5% to 2% of the sample is in the top ten clones. Sequences were obtained from PBMCs or T cells enriched from blood (not recorded which). These receptors were taken from a woman between 50 and 59 years old who had recovered from COVID-19.

The chain employs TRBV18 and TRBJ1-1; TRBD1 aligns across 7 bases. Germline V gene sequence: CDR1 KGHSH, CDR2 LQKENI. J gave up 5 bases and V 5 bases, and 5 bases lay outside the gene matches. The CDR3 has 13 amino acids. The CDR3 nucleotides are TGTGCCAGCTCATTTACAGGGGAGACTGAAGCTTTCTTT. It yields the protein CASSFTGETEAFF.

Turning to this clone: Other DNA sequences in the same sample also yield this CDR3. The rearrangement uses TRBV15 and TRBJ2-3; D remains ambiguous. The V gene lost 1 base and the J gene lost 2 bases, with 7 bases spanning the gap. The CDR3 consists of 14 residues. Germline CDR1 reads LNHNV; CDR2 reads YYDKDF (reference sequence). The CDR3 protein is CATSRGQNTDTQYF. In nucleotides, the CDR3 is TGTGCCACCAGCAGAGGGCAGAACACAGATACGCAGTATTTT.

The gene calls are TRBV12-5 and TRBJ1-1; tentative D call: TRBD1 (6 bases). Germline V gives CDR1 LGHNT, CDR2 FRNRAP. V was cut by 3 bases and J by 0 bases, with 17 bases left in between. The CDR3 consists of 17 residues. The CDR3 nucleotides read TGTGCTAGTGGTTTCTTCGTGACAGGCCAGATGAACACTGAAGCTTTCTTT. Its translation: CASGFFVTGQMNTEAFF.

This clone was seen only once. The CDR3 DNA reads TGTGCCAGTAGTAGAACTAGCGGGAGTATGTACGAGCAGTACTTC. Amino acids: CASSRTSGSMYEQYF. The chain uses TRBV19 and TRBJ2-7; 11 bases map to TRBD2. Germline V gene sequence: CDR1 LNHDA, CDR2 SQIVND (reference sequence). V was clipped by 4 bases and J by 4 bases; unmatched bases: 6. The CDR3 consists of 15 residues.

The chain recombines TRBV6-5 with TRBJ1-6, with D perhaps matching TRBD1 (6 bases). V was clipped by 5 bases and J by 7 bases, with 12 bases between them. This CDR3 has 14 amino acids. Germline CDR1 reads MNHEY; CDR2 reads SVGAGI. This CDR3 is CASSIGQRNSPLHF. CDR3 in DNA: TGTGCCAGCAGTATAGGACAGCGAAATTCACCCCTCCACTTT.

In the case of this clone: The junction shows a germline mismatch at one end, possibly a read error. The gene calls are TRBV2 and TRBJ2-7; TRBD2 agrees at 13 bases. Germline CDR1 is SNHLY and CDR2 is FYNNEI. This CDR3 has 14 amino acids. CDR3 DNA sequence: TGTGCCAGCAGTGGGACTAGCGGGAGTCCTTTTCCCCTCTTC. This translates into CASSGTSGSPFPLF.

This CDR3 reads CASSFSRDRLTTNEKLFF. The CDR3, as DNA: TGTGCCAGCAGTTTCTCCCGGGACAGACTTACAACTAATGAAAAACTGTTTTTT. V usage is TRBV27 and J usage is TRBJ1-4; 7 bases line up with TRBD1. V lost 3 bases, J lost 0 bases, and 10 bases stayed unmatched. The CDR3 covers 18 residues. Per germline, CDR1 MNHEY and CDR2 SMNVEV (reference sequence).

V gene TRBV19 combines with J gene TRBJ2-7; D ambiguous. The length of the CDR3 is 16 residues. Germline loops: CDR1 LNHDA, CDR2 SQIVND (reference sequence). V shed 3 bases and J shed 2 bases, with 17 bases lying between them. The CDR3 DNA follows: TGTGCCAGTAGTATGCGGCAGAGTGCCATAACCTACGAGCAGTACTTC. Amino acids: CASSMRQSAITYEQYF. Full variable domain (missing parts from reference TRBV19 and TRBJ2-7): DGGITQSPKYLFRKEGQNVTLSCEQNLNHDAMYWYRQDPGQGLRLIYYSQIVNDFQKGDIAEGYSVSREKKESFPLTVTSAQKNPTAFYLCASSMRQSAITYEQYFGPGTRLTVT.

The rearrangement links TRBV15 to TRBJ2-5, with a tentative D call TRBD2 (5 bases). Trimming cost V 2 bases and J 5 bases, with 21 bases left between them. The CDR3 extends over 17 amino acids. The germline gives CDR1 LNHNV, CDR2 YYDKDF (reference sequence). The DNA of the CDR3 is TGTGCCACCAGCAGATCCGAGGGAGTCGGGTCTGAGGAGACCCAGTACTTC. Translation: CATSRSEGVGSEETQYF.

The chain is built from TRBV19 and TRBJ1-5; 8 bases map to TRBD1. V lost 5 bases to trimming and J lost 4 bases; unmatched junction nucleotides: 13. CDR3 size: 17 residues. Germline CDR1 and CDR2: LNHDA and SQIVND (reference sequence). The DNA of the CDR3 is TGTGCCAGTAGTGCCGTGCTATGGCAGGGGGCGAATCAGCCCCAGCATTTT. Residues: CASSAVLWQGANQPQHF.

This rearrangement joins TRBV4-2 to TRBJ2-1; TRBD1 agrees at 10 bases. CDR3 size: 17 residues. Per germline, CDR1 LGHNA and CDR2 YNFKEQ. J was trimmed by 5 bases and V by 1 base; bases with no gene match: 8. The CDR3 loop is CASSQVMLGQGNNEQFF. For the CDR3, the DNA is TGTGCCAGCAGCCAAGTAATGTTGGGACAGGGGAACAATGAGCAGTTCTTC.

The chain couples TRBV25-1 to TRBJ1-2; D is undetermined. The germline V gene encodes CDR1 MGHDK and CDR2 SYGVNS. V lost 4 bases and J lost 4, with 13 bases in between. This CDR3 region has 14 residues. The CDR3 loop is CASSVSGQVYGYTF. CDR3 bases: TGTGCCAGCAGTGTAAGTGGCCAGGTCTATGGCTACACCTTC.

V gene TRBV7-9 combines with J gene TRBJ2-2; 8 bases fit TRBD1. CDR1 and CDR2 from the germline V gene are SEHNR and FQNEAQ (reference sequence). The junction had 13 bases not matched to a gene; V was cut back by 3 bases and J by 10 bases. CDR3 size: 16 residues. The CDR3 sequence: CASSFWTGKYSMELFF. The CDR3 DNA reads TGTGCCAGCAGCTTCTGGACAGGGAAATATTCTATGGAGCTGTTTTTT.

V gene TRBV11-2 combines with J gene TRBJ2-1; 7 nucleotides align to TRBD2. There are 15 residues in the CDR3. Germline lookup yields CDR1 SGHAT and CDR2 FQNNGV. V lost 5 bases to trimming and J lost 1 base; unmatched junction nucleotides: 5. CDR3 protein: CASSDSAGSYNEQFF. CDR3 nucleotide sequence: TGTGCCAGCAGCGATTCAGCGGGGTCCTACAATGAGCAGTTCTTC.

The V gene is TRBV9, the J gene TRBJ1-2; TRBD1 matches 8 bases. Germline loops: CDR1 SGDLS, CDR2 YYNGEE. V lost 0 bases to trimming and J lost 4 bases; unmatched junction nucleotides: 5. This CDR3 is built from 15 residues. CDR3 coding DNA: TGTGCCAGCAGCGTAGATAGCGGACAGGGCTATGGCTACACCTTC. Its translation: CASSVDSGQGYGYTF.

For the CDR3, the DNA is TGTGCCAGCAGCGCGAGGGGGCATCTAGGTCAGCCCCAGCATTTT. Translated, it gives CASSARGHLGQPQHF. The chain uses TRBV28 and TRBJ1-5; 7 nucleotides agree with TRBD1. The CDR3 spans 15 residues. The trim removed 6 bases at V and 6 bases at J, leaving 11 bases unmatched. CDR1 is MDHEN, CDR2 SYDVKM, per germline.

The chain couples TRBV28 to TRBJ1-1; D is uncertain. Trimming shortened V by 2 bases and J by 6 bases, and 10 bases separated the two germline ends. CDR1 is MDHEN, CDR2 SYDVKM, per germline. The CDR3 contains 13 residues. The CDR3 nucleotides are TGTGCCAGCAGTTTAAACGACAAAGCTGAAGCTTTCTTT. Its protein product is CASSLNDKAEAFF.

This chain's CDR3 is CASSPRAGGRLTHEQFF. CDR3 bases: TGTGCCAGCAGCCCCCGAGCGGGCGGGAGGCTTACTCATGAGCAGTTCTTC. The chain joins TRBV3-1 (or the pseudogene TRBV3-2) to TRBJ2-1; 8 bases are shared with TRBD2. The CDR3 is 17 residues long. The V segment lost 4 bases and the J segment 8 bases; nucleotides outside the gene matches: 16. Per the germline V gene, CDR1 is LGHDT and CDR2 is YNNKEL (reference sequence).

The chain recombines TRBV28 with TRBJ1-2; 9 bases agree with TRBD1. The CDR3 has 14 residues. Germline V gene sequence: CDR1 MDHEN, CDR2 SYDVKM. V lost 8 bases to trimming and J lost 3 bases; unmatched junction nucleotides: 7. The CDR3 bases are TGTGCCAGCCACCGACAGGGGGACGACTATGGCTACACCTTC. Translated: CASHRQGDDYGYTF.

About this clone itself: The identical CDR3 is also encoded by other nucleotide sequences in the sample. The rearrangement uses TRBV7-3 and TRBJ2-3; D gene ambiguous. This CDR3 is built from 15 residues. Per the germline V gene, CDR1 is SGHTA and CDR2 is FQGTGA. The V and J ends lost 3 bases and 0 bases respectively, with 10 bases between them. The CDR3 DNA reads TGTGCCAGCAGCTTCGGCGGATCTAGCACAGATACGCAGTATTTT. This translates into CASSFGGSSTDTQYF.

This sequence joins TRBV7-9 and TRBJ1-5, with TRBD1 as a possible D gene (5 bases). The V gene's germline CDR1 is SEHNR and CDR2 FQNEAQ (reference sequence). There are 16 residues in the CDR3. V was shortened by 0 bases and J by 4 bases, with 13 bases between the two germline ends. The CDR3: CASSLASGVLNQPQHF. The CDR3, as DNA: TGTGCCAGCAGCTTAGCGTCGGGGGTTCTTAATCAGCCCCAGCATTTT.

This clone was picked up a small number of times. The chain recombines TRBV10-2 with TRBJ1-1, with D hard to call. CDR3 size: 11 residues. Germline CDR1 WSHSY, CDR2 SAAADI. The V gene lost 6 bases and the J gene lost 2 bases, with 4 bases spanning the gap. CDR3 DNA sequence: TGCGCCAGCAGACACAACACTGAAGCTTTCTTT. Translation gives CASRHNTEAFF.

This clone was seen a handful of times. CDR3 bases: TGTGCCAGCTCAGCTCACGCGACAGCTGAAGCTTTCTTT. Translation: CASSAHATAEAFF. This chain connects TRBV18 to TRBJ1-1; D possibly corresponds to TRBD1 (5 bases). CDR1 KGHSH and CDR2 LQKENI come from the germline V gene. V lost 5 bases to trimming and J lost 6 bases, with 13 bases between them. This CDR3 is built from 13 residues. The full variable domain, rest sourced from reference TRBV18 and TRBJ1-1, is NAGVMQNPRHLVRRRGQEARLRCSPMKGHSHVYWYRQLPEEGLKFMVYLQKENIIDESGMPKERFSAEFPKEGPSILRIQQVVRGDSAAYFCASSAHATAEAFFGQGTRLTVV.

The chain has TRBV7-8 and TRBJ2-2; D gene ambiguous. V dropped 0 bases and J dropped 6 bases, with 11 bases sitting between them. Germline-derived CDR1 and CDR2 are SGHVS and FQNEAQ. This CDR3 has 15 amino acids. The CDR3 DNA is TGTGCCAGCAGCTTAGCTTCCGCGTTCGCCGGGGAGCTGTTTTTT. Protein: CASSLASAFAGELFF.

This rearrangement joins TRBV7-9 to TRBJ2-2, with a weak D call TRBD1 (6 bases). Germline CDR1 is SEHNR and CDR2 is FQNEAQ (reference sequence). V was pared by 4 bases and J by 3 bases, with 18 bases between. The CDR3 covers 17 residues. CDR3 loop: CASSSPVQGRDTGELFF. For the CDR3, the DNA is TGTGCCAGCAGCTCCCCTGTACAGGGCAGGGACACCGGGGAGCTGTTTTTT.

V is TRBV6-2 or TRBV6-3 and J is TRBJ1-2; D is uncertain. The germline CDR1 and CDR2 sequences are MNHEY and SVGEGT. Between the trimmed V and J ends, which lost 3 bases and 8 bases, there was a span of 16 bases. The CDR3 is 14 amino acids. CDR3 region: CASSYASYMRGYTF. CDR3 DNA sequence: TGTGCCAGCAGTTATGCGTCGTACATGCGGGGCTACACCTTC.

This rearrangement joins TRBV6-5 to TRBJ2-1; TRBD2 agrees at 8 bases. J lost 4 bases, V lost 5 bases, and 4 bases had no gene match. The CDR3 has 14 amino acids. Germline values: CDR1 MNHEY, CDR2 SVGAGI. The CDR3 region has the DNA TGTGCCAGCAGTCCCGGGACTAGGTACAATGAGCAGTTCTTC. Amino acid sequence: CASSPGTRYNEQFF.

The chain is built from TRBV4-1 and TRBJ1-3; D gene unclear. Germline CDR1 MGHRA, CDR2 YSYEKL. The CDR3 extends over 17 amino acids. Trimming took off 1 base at V and 0 bases at J, with 13 bases between the two ends. CDR3 sequence reads: CASSQVSPADSGNTIYF. CDR3 bases: TGCGCCAGCAGCCAAGTTAGCCCGGCCGACTCTGGAAACACCATATATTTT.

The V call is TRBV2, the J call TRBJ1-2; 7 bases are shared with TRBD1. The germline V gene has CDR1 SNHLY and CDR2 FYNNEI. The CDR3 spans 14 residues. The ends lost 5 bases at V and 7 bases at J; junction bases unmatched: 10. The CDR3 here is CASSRDRDERGYTF. The CDR3 DNA is TGTGCCAGCAGTCGAGACAGGGATGAACGTGGCTACACCTTC.

The chain combines TRBV12-5 with TRBJ1-6, with D unresolved. From germline, CDR1 is LGHNT and CDR2 FRNRAP. CDR3 length: 18 amino acids. V dropped 0 bases and J dropped 6 bases, with 18 bases sitting between them. The CDR3 DNA reads TGTGCTAGTGGTTTGGTCCGCTTCTCGCCTTTCGGTAATTCACCCCTCCACTTT. As protein: CASGLVRFSPFGNSPLHF.

V usage is TRBV5-6 and J usage is TRBJ1-2; unclear D gene. The CDR3 covers 13 residues. CDR1 is SGHDT and CDR2 is YYEEEE in the germline V gene. Trimming shortened V by 6 bases and J by 7 bases, and 16 bases separated the two germline ends. CDR3 loop: CASNTGNYGGYTF. Here the CDR3 DNA reads TGTGCCAGCAACACGGGAAACTATGGTGGCTACACCTTC. Using reference TRBV5-6 and TRBJ1-2 for the parts outside the CDR3, the full variable domain is DAGVTQSPTHLIKTRGQQVTLRCSPKSGHDTVSWYQQALGQGPQFIFQYYEEEERQRGNFPDRFSGHQFPNYSSELNVNALLLGDSALYLCASNTGNYGGYTFGSGTRLTVV.

This sequence joins TRBV5-1 and TRBJ2-1; D possibly corresponds to TRBD1 (5 bases). Germline V gene data show CDR1 as SGHRS and CDR2 as YFSETQ. The CDR3 is 15 residues long. Trimming removed 0 bases at V and 5 bases at J, with 12 bases between. The CDR3 region has the DNA TGCGCCAGCAGCTTGGAGCAGGGCAGCCACAATGAGCAGTTCTTC. Translated: CASSLEQGSHNEQFF.